The T cell receptor (beta chain) under discussion was sequenced for a study of T cell repertoires in cytomegalovirus infection. The overall study: Use of recently identified HLA-C-restricted and well-studied HLA-B-restricted CMV epitopes was part of the study. Indicated by public TCR beta signatures were CMV infection and matching HLA type.

V was pared by 5 bases and J by 4 bases, with 8 bases between. This CDR3 spans 12 amino acids. Germline CDR1 reads MNHNS; CDR2 reads SASEGT. TCRdb independently ran MiXCR on the reads; one entry per CDR3 protein. In the table there are roughly 150,000 distinct CDR3 sequences, about 32% of which are singletons. To note about this clonotype: Its antigen is still unknown.

The chain joins TRBV6-1 to TRBJ1-1; no reliable D call. This clonotype was obtained from a human donor in good health (CMV status not recorded). Some clones in this sample may be carry-over from other donors' samples. Material: CD8+ T cells from cultured PBMCs, obtained from culture after CMV antigen stimulation. CDR3 coding DNA: TGTGCCAGCAGTAAGCGCGGCACTGAAGCTTTCTTT. Amino acid sequence: CASSKRGTEAFF.